The clone carrying this T cell receptor beta chain came up a few times. Its antigen is undetermined. This sample was taken from a study of identical twins. Study results and limitations: Not following the same donors, the study drew its conclusions from cross-sectional statistical analysis. Low generation probability was overrepresented in out-of-frame alpha sequences shared by twins.

MiXCR, run by TCRdb on the 5' RACE reads, gives a single entry per CDR3 protein. The sample contains more than 350,000 distinct CDR3 sequences, roughly 9% of which appear only once. The CDR3 spans 16 residues. Germline V gene lookup returns CDR1 SGHNT and CDR2 YENEEA. The V gene lost 4 bases and the J gene lost 2 bases, with 15 bases spanning the gap. This chain joins TRBV11-3 and TRBJ2-4; no clear D. The sequencing sample was made of naive T cells sorted from blood. The receptor was derived from a woman aged 45-60 years in good health. This CDR3 reads CASSSSPGFSKNIQYF. In DNA form, the CDR3 reads TGTGCCAGCAGCTCCTCCCCCGGTTTCTCCAAAAACATTCAGTACTTC.